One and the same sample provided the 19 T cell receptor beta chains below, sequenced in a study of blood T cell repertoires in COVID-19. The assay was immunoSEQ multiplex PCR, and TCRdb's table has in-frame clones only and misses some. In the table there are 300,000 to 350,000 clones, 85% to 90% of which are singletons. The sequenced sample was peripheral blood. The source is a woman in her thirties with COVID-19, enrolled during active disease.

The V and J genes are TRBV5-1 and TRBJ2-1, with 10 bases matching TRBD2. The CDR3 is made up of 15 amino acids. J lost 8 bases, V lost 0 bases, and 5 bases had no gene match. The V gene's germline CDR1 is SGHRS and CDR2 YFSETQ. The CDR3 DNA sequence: TGCGCCAGCAGCTTGGGGCTAGCGGGAGTCCATGAGCAGTTCTTC. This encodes CASSLGLAGVHEQFF.

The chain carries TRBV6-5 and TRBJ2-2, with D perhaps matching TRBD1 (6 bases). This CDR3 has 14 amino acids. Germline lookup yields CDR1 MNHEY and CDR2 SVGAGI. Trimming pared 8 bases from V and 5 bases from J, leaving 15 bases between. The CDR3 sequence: CASLWGQTTGELFF. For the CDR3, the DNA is TGTGCCAGCCTATGGGGACAAACGACCGGGGAGCTGTTTTTT.

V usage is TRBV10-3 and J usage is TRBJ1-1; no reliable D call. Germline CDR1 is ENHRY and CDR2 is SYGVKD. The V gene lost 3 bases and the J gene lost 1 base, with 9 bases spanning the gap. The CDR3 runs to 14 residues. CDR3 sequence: CAISDSQPNTEAFF. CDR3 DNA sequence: TGTGCCATCAGTGATTCACAACCGAACACTGAAGCTTTCTTT.

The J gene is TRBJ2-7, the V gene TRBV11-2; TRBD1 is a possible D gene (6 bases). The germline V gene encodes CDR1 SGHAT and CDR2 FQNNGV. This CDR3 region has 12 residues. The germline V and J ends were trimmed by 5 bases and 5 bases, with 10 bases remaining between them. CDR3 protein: CASSPNRDEQYF. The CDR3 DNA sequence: TGTGCCAGCAGCCCAAACAGGGACGAGCAGTACTTC.

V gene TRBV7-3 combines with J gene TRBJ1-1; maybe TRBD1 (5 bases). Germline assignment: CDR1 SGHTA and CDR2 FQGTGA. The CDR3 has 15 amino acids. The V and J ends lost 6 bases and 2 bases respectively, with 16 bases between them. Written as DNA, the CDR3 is TGTGCCAGCAGTCCCCCGGGGGGAAGAAACACTGAAGCTTTCTTT. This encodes CASSPPGGRNTEAFF. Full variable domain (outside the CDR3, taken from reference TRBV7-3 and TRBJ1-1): GAGVSQTPSNKVTEKGKYVELRCDPISGHTALYWYRQSLGQGPEFLIYFQGTGAADDSGLPNDRFFAVRPEGSVSTLKIQRTERGDSAVYLCASSPPGGRNTEAFFGQGTRLTVV.

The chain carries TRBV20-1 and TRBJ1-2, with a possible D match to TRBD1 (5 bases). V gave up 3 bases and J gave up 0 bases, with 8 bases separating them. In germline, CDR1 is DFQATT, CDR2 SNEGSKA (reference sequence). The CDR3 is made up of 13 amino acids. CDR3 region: CSASLGPNYGYTF. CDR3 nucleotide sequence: TGCAGTGCTAGTTTGGGGCCTAACTATGGCTACACCTTC.

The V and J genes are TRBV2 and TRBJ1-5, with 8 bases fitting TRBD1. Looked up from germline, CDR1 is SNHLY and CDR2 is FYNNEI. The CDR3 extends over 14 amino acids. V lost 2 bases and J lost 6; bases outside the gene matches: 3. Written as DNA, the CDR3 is TGTGCCAGCAGTGAATGGACAGGGCTTCAGCCCCAGCATTTT. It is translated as CASSEWTGLQPQHF.

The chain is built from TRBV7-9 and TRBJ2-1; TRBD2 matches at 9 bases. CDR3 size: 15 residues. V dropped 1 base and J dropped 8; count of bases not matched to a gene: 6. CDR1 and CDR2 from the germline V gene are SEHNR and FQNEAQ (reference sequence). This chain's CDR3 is CASSLGFQREDEQFF. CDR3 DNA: TGTGCCAGCAGCTTAGGGTTCCAGCGGGAGGATGAGCAGTTCTTC.

CDR3 nucleotides: TGCGCCAGCAGCCAAGCTCCTGACAGGACCTACAACAATGAGCAGTTCTTC. This sequence encodes CASSQAPDRTYNNEQFF. The chain combines TRBV4-1 with TRBJ2-1; TRBD1 is a possible D gene (6 bases). Trimming removed 1 base at V and 5 bases at J, with 18 bases between. CDR1 is MGHRA, CDR2 YSYEKL, per germline. This CDR3 spans 17 amino acids.

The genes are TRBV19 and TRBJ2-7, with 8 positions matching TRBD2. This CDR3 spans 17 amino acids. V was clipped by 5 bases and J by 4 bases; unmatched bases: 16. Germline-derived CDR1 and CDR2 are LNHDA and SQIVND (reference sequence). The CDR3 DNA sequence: TGTGCCAGTAGTTCCCGTAGGGGCAGCGGGAGTTCATACGAGCAGTACTTC. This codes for CASSSRRGSGSSYEQYF.

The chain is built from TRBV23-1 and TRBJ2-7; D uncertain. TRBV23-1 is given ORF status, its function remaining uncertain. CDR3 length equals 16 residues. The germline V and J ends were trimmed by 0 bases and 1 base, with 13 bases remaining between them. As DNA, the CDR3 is TGCGCCAGCAGTCAATCTAGTGGAGATTCATCCTACGAGCAGTACTTC. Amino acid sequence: CASSQSSGDSSYEQYF.

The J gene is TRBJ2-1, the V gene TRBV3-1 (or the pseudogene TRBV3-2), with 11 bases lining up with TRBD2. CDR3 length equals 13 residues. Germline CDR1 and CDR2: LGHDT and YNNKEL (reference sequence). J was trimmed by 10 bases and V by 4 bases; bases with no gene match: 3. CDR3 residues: CASSLLAGGEQFF. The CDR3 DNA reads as TGTGCCAGCAGCCTCTTAGCGGGAGGGGAGCAGTTCTTC.

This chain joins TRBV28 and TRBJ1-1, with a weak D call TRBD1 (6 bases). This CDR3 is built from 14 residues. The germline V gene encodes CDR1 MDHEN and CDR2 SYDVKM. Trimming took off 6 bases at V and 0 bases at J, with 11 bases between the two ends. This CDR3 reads CASSLTGLNTEAFF. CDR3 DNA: TGTGCCAGCAGCCTCACAGGGCTGAACACTGAAGCTTTCTTT. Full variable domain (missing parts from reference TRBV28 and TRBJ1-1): DVKVTQSSRYLVKRTGEKVFLECVQDMDHENMFWYRQDPGLGLRLIYFSYDVKMKEKGDIPEGYSVSREKKERFSLILESASTNQTSMYLCASSLTGLNTEAFFGQGTRLTVV.

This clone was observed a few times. The CDR3 sequence is CASSMGTGSNQPQHF. The CDR3 nucleotides are TGTGCCAGTTCTATGGGGACAGGGTCGAATCAGCCCCAGCATTTT. The V gene is TRBV2, the J gene TRBJ1-5, with 9 bases lining up with TRBD1. CDR3 size: 15 residues. Trimming at V came to 9 bases and at J to 4 bases, leaving 10 bases not matched to a gene. Germline V gene lookup returns CDR1 SNHLY and CDR2 FYNNEI.

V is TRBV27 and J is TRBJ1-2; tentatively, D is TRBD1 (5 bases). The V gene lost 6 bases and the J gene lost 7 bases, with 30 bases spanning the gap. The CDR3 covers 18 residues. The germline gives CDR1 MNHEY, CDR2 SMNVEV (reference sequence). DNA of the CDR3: TGTGCCAGCAGCGCCGGGGGGTACGCCGAGGACGGCGAGAGTGGCTACACCTTC. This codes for CASSAGGYAEDGESGYTF.

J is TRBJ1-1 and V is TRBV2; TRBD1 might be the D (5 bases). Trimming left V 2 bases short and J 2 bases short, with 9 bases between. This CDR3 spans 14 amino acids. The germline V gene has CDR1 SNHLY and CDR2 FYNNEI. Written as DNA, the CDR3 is TGTGCCAGCAGTGAAACGACAGTAAACACTGAAGCTTTCTTT. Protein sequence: CASSETTVNTEAFF.

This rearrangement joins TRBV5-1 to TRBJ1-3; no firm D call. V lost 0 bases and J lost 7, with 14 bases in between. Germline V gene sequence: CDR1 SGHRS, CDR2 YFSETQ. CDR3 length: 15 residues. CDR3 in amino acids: CASSLEEAKSNTIYF. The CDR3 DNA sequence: TGCGCCAGCAGCTTGGAAGAGGCTAAGAGCAACACCATATATTTT.

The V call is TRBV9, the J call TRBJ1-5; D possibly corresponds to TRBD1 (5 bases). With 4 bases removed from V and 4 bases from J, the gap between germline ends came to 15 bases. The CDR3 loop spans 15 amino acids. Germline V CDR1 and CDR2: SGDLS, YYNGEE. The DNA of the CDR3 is TGTGCCAGCAGCTCCTCTACAGGAACTAATCAGCCCCAGCATTTT. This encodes CASSSSTGTNQPQHF.

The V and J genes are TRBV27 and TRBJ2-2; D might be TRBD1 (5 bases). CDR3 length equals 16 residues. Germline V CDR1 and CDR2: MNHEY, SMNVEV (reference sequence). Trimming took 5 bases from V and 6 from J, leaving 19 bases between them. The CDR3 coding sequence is TGTGCCAGCAGTCAAGGGGCCTCTTCGACGCCCGGGGAGCTGTTTTTT. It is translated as CASSQGASSTPGELFF.